This T cell receptor (beta chain) appears in the sequencing data of a study of blood T cells in healthy people across ages. This clonotype has ten or more counts. V was shortened by 3 bases and J by 5 bases, with 5 bases between the two germline ends. The length of the CDR3 is 12 residues. The use of a sample-barcoded 5' primer and a J-beta primer mix characterized a second PCR of roughly 6 to 11 cycles. TCRdb re-derived calls from the 5' RACE reads in MiXCR, one entry per CDR3 protein. The data hold 600,000 to 800,000 distinct CDR3 sequences, with 21% observed a single time. The TCR sequence derives from a man aged 70 or older in good health. The chain has TRBV12-3 or TRBV12-4 and TRBJ2-1; D ambiguous. Sequencing input: blood. CDR3 in DNA: TGTGCCAGCAGTTTTGGGGACAATGAGCAGTTCTTC. This gives the protein CASSFGDNEQFF.